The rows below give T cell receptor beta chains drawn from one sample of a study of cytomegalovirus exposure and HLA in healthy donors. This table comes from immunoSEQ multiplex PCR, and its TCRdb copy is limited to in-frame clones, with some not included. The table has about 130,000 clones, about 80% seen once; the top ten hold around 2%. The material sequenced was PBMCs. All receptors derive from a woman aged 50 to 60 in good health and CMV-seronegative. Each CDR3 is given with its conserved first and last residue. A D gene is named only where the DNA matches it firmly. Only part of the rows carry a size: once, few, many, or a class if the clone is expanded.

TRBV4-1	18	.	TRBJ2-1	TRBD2	TGCGCCAGCAGCCAAGGGGTCCCTGGGACTAGTGCCTACAATGAGCAGTTCTTC	CASSQGVPGTSAYNEQFF
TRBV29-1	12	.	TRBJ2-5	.	TGCAGCGTTGGGACTGCCATGGAGACCCAGTACTTC	CSVGTAMETQYF
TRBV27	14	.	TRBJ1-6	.	TGTGCCAGCACCAACCGAGGGTATATTCAACCCCTCCACTTT	CASTNRGYIQPLHF
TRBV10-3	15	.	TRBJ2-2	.	TGTGCCATCCCGAGGCAGCCAGCGAACACCGGGGAGCTGTTTTTT	CAIPRQPANTGELFF
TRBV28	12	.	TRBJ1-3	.	TGTGCCAGCAGTTCTCCAGTCTGGACCATATATTTT	CASSSPVWTIYF
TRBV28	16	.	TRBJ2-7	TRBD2	TGTGCCAGCAGTTCGTTCTCCGGGACTAGCTCCTACGAGCAGTACTTC	CASSSFSGTSSYEQYF
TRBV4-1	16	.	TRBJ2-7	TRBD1	TGCGCCAGCAGCCAAGCACTTGGACAGGCCACCTACGAGCAGTACTTC	CASSQALGQATYEQYF
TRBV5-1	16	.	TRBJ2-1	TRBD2	TGCGCCAGCAGCTTGGCCACTAGCGGTGCCTACAATGAGCAGTTCTTC	CASSLATSGAYNEQFF
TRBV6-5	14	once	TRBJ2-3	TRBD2	TGTGCCAGCAGAGGGGCGGGAGTAATAGATACGCAGTATTTT	CASRGAGVIDTQYF
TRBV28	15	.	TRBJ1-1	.	TGTGCCAGCATGCGCGTAAGAGTCGTCAACACTGAAGCTTTCTTT	CASMRVRVVNTEAFF
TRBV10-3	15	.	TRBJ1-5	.	TGTGCCATCAGTGAGGCAGAGGCAAGCAATCAGCCCCAGCATTTT	CAISEAEASNQPQHF
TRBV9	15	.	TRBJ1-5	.	TGTGCCAGCGGACCGGGGGGGGTAAGCAATCAGCCCCAGCATTTT	CASGPGGVSNQPQHF